The clone carrying this T cell receptor (beta chain) was seen only a few times. Its antigen is currently unknown. For TCR beta, libraries came from quantitative 5'-RACE with molecular barcodes. TCRdb redid the calling of the 5' RACE reads with MiXCR, one entry per CDR3 protein. The data hold about 250,000 distinct CDR3 sequences, with 15% to 20% observed a single time. The data are from a study of CD8 T cells in ankylosing spondylitis. Study-level findings and limits: Existing reports had already noted some motif variants in reactive arthritis synovial fluid and blood. Disease-linked clones reportedly concentrated significantly in matched ankylosing spondylitis synovial fluid. In ankylosing spondylitis blood, a motif of seven or eight highly homologous TCR beta variants appeared characteristic.

The CDR3 runs to 13 residues. Between the trimmed V and J ends, which lost 5 bases and 0 bases, there was a span of 8 bases. Specimen: blood, either unsorted or a sorted T cell fraction (not recorded which). V and J are TRBV12-3 or TRBV12-4 and TRBJ2-7; tentatively, D is TRBD1 (5 bases). The sequence came from a male donor with ankylosing spondylitis or in good health (not recorded which). The CDR3: CASSMDNSYEQYF. The CDR3 region has the DNA TGTGCCAGCAGTATGGACAACTCCTACGAGCAGTACTTC.